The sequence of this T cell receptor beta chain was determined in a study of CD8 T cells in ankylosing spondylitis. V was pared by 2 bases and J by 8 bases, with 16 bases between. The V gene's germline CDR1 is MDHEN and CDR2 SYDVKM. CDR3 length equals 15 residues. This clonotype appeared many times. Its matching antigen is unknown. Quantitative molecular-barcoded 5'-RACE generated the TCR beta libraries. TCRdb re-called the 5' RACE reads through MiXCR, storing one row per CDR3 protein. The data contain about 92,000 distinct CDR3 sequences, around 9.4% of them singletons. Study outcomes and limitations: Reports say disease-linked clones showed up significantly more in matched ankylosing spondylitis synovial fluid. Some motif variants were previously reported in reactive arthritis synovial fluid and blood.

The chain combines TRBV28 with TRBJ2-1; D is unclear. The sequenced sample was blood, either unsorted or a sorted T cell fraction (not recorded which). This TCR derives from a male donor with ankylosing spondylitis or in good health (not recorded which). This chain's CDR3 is CASSLDQAWSYEQFF. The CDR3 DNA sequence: TGTGCCAGCAGTTTAGATCAAGCCTGGAGCTATGAGCAGTTCTTC.